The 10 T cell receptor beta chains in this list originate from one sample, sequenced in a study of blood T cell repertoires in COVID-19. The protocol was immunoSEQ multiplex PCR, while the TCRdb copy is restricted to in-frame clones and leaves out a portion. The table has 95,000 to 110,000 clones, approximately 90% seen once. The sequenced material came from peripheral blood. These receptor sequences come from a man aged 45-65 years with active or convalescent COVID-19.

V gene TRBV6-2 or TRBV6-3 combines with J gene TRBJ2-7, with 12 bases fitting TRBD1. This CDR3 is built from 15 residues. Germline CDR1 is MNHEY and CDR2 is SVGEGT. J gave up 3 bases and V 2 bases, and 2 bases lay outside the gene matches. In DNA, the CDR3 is TGTGCCAGCAGTTACGGGACAGGGGGCGTCTACGAGCAGTACTTC. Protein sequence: CASSYGTGGVYEQYF.

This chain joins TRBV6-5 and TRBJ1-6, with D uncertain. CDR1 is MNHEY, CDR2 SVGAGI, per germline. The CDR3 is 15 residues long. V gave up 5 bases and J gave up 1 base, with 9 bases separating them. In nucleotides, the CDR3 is TGTGCCAGCAGTCCACAGATATCCTATAATTCACCCCTCCACTTT. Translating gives CASSPQISYNSPLHF.

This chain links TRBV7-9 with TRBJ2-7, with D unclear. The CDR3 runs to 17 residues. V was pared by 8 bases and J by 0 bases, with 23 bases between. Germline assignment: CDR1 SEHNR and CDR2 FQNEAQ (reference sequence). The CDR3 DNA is TGTGCCAGCCCTCGAGGTCCAGCCCGACCAAGCTCCTACGAGCAGTACTTC. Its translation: CASPRGPARPSSYEQYF.

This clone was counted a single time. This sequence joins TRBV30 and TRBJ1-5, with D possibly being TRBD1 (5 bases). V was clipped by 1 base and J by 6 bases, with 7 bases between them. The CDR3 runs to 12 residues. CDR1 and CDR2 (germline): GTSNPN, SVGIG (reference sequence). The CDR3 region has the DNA TGTGCCTGGAGTGAGGGGTTTCAGCCCCAGCATTTT. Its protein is CAWSEGFQPQHF.

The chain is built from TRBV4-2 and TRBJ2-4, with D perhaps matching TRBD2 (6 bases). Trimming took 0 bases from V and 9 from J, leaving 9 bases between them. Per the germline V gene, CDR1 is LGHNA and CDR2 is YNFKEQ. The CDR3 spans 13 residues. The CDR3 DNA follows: TGTGCCAGCAGCCAAGATCCGGAGGGCATTCAGTACTTC. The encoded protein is CASSQDPEGIQYF.

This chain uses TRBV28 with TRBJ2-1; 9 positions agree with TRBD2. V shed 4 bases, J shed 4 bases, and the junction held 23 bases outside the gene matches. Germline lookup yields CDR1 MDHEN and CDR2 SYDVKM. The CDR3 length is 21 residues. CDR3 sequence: CASSSIPQAPLAGAQYNEQFF. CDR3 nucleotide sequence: TGTGCCAGCAGTTCCATACCCCAGGCCCCCTTAGCGGGAGCCCAATACAATGAGCAGTTCTTC.

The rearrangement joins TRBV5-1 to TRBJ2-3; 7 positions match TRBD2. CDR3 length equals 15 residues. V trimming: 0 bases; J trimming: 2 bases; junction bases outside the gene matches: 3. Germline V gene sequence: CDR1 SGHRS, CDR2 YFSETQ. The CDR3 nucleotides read TGCGCCAGCAGCTTGGGGGACTACCTCACAGATACGCAGTATTTT. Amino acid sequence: CASSLGDYLTDTQYF.

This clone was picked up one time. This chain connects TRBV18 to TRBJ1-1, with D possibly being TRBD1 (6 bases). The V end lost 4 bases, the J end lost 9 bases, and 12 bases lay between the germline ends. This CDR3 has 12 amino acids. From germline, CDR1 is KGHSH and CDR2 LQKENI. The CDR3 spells CASSRDRRQAFF. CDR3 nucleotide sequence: TGTGCCAGCTCACGCGACAGGAGACAAGCTTTCTTT.

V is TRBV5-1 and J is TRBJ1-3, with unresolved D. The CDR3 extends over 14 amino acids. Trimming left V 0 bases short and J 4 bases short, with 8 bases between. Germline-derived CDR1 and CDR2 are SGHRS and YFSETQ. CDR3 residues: CASSLGAEGNTIYF. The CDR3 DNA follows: TGCGCCAGCAGCTTGGGGGCAGAAGGAAACACCATATATTTT.

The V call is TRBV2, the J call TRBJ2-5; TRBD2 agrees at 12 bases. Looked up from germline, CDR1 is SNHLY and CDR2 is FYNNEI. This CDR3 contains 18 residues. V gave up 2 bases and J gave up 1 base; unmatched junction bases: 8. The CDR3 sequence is CASSEPASGRVFQETQYF. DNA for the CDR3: TGTGCCAGCAGTGAACCGGCTAGCGGGAGGGTATTCCAAGAGACCCAGTACTTC. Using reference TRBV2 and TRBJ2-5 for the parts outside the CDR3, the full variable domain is EPEVTQTPSHQVTQMGQEVILRCVPISNHLYFYWYRQILGQKVEFLVSFYNNEISEKSEIFDDQFSVERPDGSNFTLKIRSTKLEDSAMYFCASSEPASGRVFQETQYFGPGTRLLVL.